The clone carrying this T cell receptor beta chain was seen just once. Its antigen remains unidentified. V shed 3 bases and J shed 4 bases, with 18 bases lying between them. Germline V gene sequence: CDR1 MDHEN, CDR2 SYDVKM. The CDR3 runs 16 residues. 13 Jbeta primers and 60 Vbeta primers were used for the PCR. The repertoire was sequenced with immunoSEQ multiplex PCR; TCRdb's copy has only in-frame clones and lacks some. Among about 200,000 clones listed, under 90% were seen once. This record comes from a study of cytomegalovirus exposure and HLA in healthy donors. About the study: Counted in an early data release were about 85 million unique TCRs from HLA-typed donors. Study-wide points: Across HLA loci, a later analysis found differing TCR association rates, with DRB1 most and HLA-C fewest.

The specimen was PBMCs. The rearrangement joins TRBV28 to TRBJ1-2; D is perhaps TRBD1 (6 bases). The TCR was taken from a boy between 2 and 10 years old in good health and CMV-seronegative. DNA of the CDR3: TGTGCCAGCAGTTTGCCGGGACACCAGGCTGGCTATGGCTACACCTTC. Its protein product is CASSLPGHQAGYGYTF.